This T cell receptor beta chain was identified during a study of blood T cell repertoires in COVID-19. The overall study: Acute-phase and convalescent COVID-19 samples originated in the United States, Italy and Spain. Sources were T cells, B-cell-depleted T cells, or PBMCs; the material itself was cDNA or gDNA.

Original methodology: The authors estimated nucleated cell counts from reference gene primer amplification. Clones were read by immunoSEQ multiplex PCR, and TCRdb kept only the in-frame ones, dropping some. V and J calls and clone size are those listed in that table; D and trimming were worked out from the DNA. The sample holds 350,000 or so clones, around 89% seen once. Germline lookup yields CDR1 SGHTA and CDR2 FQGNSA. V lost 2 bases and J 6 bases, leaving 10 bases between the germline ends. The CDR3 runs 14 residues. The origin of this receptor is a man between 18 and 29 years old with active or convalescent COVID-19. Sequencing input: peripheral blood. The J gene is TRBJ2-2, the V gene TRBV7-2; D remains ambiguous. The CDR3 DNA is TGTGCCAGCAGCTTAACTCCGGTTGCCGGGGAGCTGTTTTTT. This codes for CASSLTPVAGELFF.